This TCR beta chain comes out of a study of T cell responses to AZD1222 COVID-19 vaccine. Study-level results: Per reports, nearly half of all spike-specific TCRs target regions that are unmutated in variants. At baseline, just a handful of AZD1222 recipients tested seropositive. There were repertoire samples only from the period after the peak T cell response.

A note on this clone: Antigen: not known.

Sequencing used immunoSEQ multiplex PCR; TCRdb keeps in-frame clones, though not all of them. Altogether 100,000 to 150,000 clones are present, roughly 89% being singletons, with the ten largest covering around 30%. The V end lost 3 bases, the J end lost 0 bases, and 7 bases lay between the germline ends. CDR3 length equals 14 residues. This sample comprised peripheral blood, obtained on day 0 of AZD1222 vaccination. The chain couples TRBV5-3 to TRBJ1-5; D unresolved. TRBV5-3 falls under the ORF class, with uncertain function. The sequence was collected from an adult in good health. Here the CDR3 reads CARSYTPSNQPQHF. The CDR3 DNA is TGTGCCAGAAGCTACACACCTAGCAATCAGCCCCAGCATTTT.